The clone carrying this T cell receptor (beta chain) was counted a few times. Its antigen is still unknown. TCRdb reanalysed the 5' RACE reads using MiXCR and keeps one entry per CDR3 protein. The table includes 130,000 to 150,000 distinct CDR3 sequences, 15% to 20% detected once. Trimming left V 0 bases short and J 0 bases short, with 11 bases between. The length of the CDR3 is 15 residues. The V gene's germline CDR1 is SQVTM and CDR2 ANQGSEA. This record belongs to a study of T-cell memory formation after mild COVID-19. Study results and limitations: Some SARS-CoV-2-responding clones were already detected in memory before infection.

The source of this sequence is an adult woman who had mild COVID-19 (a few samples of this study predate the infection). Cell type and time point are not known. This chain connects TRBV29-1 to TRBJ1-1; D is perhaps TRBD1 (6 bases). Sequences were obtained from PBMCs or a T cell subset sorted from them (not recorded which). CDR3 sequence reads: CSVEEGGRLNTEAFF. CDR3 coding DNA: TGCAGCGTTGAAGAAGGGGGTCGGCTGAACACTGAAGCTTTCTTT.